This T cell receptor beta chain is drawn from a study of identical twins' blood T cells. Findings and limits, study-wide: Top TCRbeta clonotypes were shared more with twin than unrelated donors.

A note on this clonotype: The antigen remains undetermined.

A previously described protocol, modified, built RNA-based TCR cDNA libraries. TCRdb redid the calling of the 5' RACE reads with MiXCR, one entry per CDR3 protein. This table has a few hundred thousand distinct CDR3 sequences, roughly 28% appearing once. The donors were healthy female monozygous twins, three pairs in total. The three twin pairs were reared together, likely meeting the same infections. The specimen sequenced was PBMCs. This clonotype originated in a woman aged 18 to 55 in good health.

The CDR3 nucleotides are TGTGCCAGCAGCCCCTATAGTGACACCGGGGAGCTGTTTTTT. Its translation: CASSPYSDTGELFF. The chain has TRBV9 and TRBJ2-2; no clear D gene. Germline V gene sequence: CDR1 SGDLS, CDR2 YYNGEE. The CDR3 totals 14 residues. V lost 4 bases and J 3 bases, leaving 10 bases between the germline ends.